The TCR beta chain under discussion was sequenced for a study of shared clonotypes between healthy human individuals. The count of this clone is one. Germline CDR1 reads SGHVS; CDR2 reads FQNEAQ. V shed 5 bases and J shed 11 bases, with 18 bases lying between them. This CDR3 spans 13 amino acids. Bulk PBMC genomic DNA spanned ten immunoSEQ deep plates. Produced via immunoSEQ multiplex PCR; TCRdb's table is partial and in-frame only. The sample records some 530,000 clones, around four fifths being singletons. The donors, all of them Caucasian adults, lived in Nashville, Tennessee. Samples left unsorted employed roughly 90 million PBMCs for genomic DNA.

Sequencing input: PBMCs. The sequence was collected from a woman in her thirties or forties in good health. Some clones in this sample may be carry-over from other donors' samples. The V and J genes are TRBV7-8 and TRBJ1-1; the D gene is possibly TRBD1 (5 bases). This CDR3 is CASSPRDGRKAFF. Written as DNA, the CDR3 is TGTGCCAGCAGCCCCCGGGACGGACGAAAGGCTTTCTTT.